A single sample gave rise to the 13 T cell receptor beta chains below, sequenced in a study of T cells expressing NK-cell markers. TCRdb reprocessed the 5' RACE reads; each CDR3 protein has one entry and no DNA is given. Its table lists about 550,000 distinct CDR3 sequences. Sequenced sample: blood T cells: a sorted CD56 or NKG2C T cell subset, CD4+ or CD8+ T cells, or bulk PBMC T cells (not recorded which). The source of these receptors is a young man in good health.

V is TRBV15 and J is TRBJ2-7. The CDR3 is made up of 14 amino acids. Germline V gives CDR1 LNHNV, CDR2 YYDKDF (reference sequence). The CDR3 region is CATSRDLQTYEQYF.

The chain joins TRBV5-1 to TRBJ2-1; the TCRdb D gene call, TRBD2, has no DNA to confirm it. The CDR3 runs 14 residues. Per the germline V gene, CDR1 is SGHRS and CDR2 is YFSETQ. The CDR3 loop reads CASSLQGLANEQFF.

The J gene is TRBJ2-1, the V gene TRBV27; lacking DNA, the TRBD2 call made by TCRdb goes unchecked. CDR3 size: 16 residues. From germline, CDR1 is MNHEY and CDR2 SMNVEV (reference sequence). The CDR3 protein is CASSRIGTSFYNEQFF.

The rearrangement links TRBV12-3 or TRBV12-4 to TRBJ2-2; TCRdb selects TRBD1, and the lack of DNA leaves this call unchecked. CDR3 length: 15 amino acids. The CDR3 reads CASSPRGTGGLELFF.

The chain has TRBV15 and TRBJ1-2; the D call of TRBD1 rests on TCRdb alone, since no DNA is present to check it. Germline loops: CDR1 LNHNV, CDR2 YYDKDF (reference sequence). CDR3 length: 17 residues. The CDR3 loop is CATSRGTRDIIAYGYTF.

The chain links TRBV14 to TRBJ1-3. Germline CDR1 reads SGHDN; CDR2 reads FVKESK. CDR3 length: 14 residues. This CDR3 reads CASSNSGYGNTIYF.

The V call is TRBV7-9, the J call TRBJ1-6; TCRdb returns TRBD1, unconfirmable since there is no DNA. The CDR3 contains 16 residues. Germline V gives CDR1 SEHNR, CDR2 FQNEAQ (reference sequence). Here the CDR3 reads CASSPGPRNNDSPLHF.

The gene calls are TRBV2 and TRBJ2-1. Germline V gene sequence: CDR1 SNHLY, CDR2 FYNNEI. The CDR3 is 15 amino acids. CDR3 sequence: CASSEALSSYNEQFF.

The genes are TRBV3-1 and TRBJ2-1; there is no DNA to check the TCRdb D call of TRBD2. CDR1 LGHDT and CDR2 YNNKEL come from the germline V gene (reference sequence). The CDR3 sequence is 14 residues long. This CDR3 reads CASSPSGVGNEQFF.

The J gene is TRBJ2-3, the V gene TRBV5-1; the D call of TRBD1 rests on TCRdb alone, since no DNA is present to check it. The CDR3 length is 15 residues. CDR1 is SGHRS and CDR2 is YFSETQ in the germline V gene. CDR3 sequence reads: CASMIVPTNTDTQYF.

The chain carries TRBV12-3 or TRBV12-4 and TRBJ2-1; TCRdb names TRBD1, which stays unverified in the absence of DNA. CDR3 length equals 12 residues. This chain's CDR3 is CASSSQGNEQFF.

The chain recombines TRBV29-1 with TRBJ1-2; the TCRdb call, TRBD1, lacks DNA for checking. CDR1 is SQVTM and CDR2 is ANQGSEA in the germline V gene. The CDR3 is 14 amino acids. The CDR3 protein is CSVGNIGENYGYTF.

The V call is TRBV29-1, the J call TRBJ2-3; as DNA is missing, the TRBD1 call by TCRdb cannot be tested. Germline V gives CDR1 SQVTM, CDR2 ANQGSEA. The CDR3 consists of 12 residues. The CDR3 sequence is CSVRDPYDTQYF.